These 15 T cell receptor beta chains originate from one sample sequenced in a study of siplizumab effects on memory and regulatory T cells. TCRdb's table, derived via immunoSEQ multiplex PCR, lists solely in-frame clones and lacks some. The sample includes about 100,000 clones, 92% of them seen just once. Sequencing was carried out using non-Treg CD4+ T cells sorted from blood. The receptors shown here come from a human donor in good health.

The J gene is TRBJ2-3, the V gene TRBV6-1, with D maybe TRBD2 (6 bases). Germline assignment: CDR1 MNHNS and CDR2 SASEGT. Trimming took off 4 bases at V and 6 bases at J, with 20 bases between the two ends. The CDR3 loop spans 16 amino acids. The CDR3 reads CASSGLPGGPFDTQYF. The CDR3 DNA reads TGTGCCAGCAGTGGTTTGCCTGGAGGGCCATTCGATACGCAGTATTTT.

The chain employs TRBV5-1 and TRBJ2-1; 14 bases are a match to TRBD2. Germline V lookup: CDR1 SGHRS, CDR2 YFSETQ. This CDR3 comprises 15 residues. V was pared by 2 bases and J by 9 bases, with 4 bases of the junction left unmatched. The CDR3 region has the DNA TGCGCCAGCAGCTTCTCGACTAGCGGGAGGGCTGAGCAGTTCTTC. Translation gives CASSFSTSGRAEQFF.

This chain connects TRBV9 to TRBJ2-2, with 8 bases identical to TRBD2. The V gene's germline CDR1 is SGDLS and CDR2 YYNGEE. With V trimmed by 3 bases and J by 1 base, 2 bases remained unmatched. This CDR3 is 15 amino acids long. CDR3 nucleotides: TGTGCCAGCAGCGCGGGACTAGTGAACACCGGGGAGCTGTTTTTT. Its translation is CASSAGLVNTGELFF.

This chain uses TRBV7-8 with TRBJ2-5; 7 nucleotides match TRBD1. CDR3 length equals 13 residues. The V gene's germline CDR1 is SGHVS and CDR2 FQNEAQ. After removal of 6 bases from V and 1 base from J, the junction contained 2 bases not matched to a gene. The CDR3 sequence is CASRGTVQETQYF. CDR3 coding DNA: TGTGCCAGCAGGGGGACAGTCCAAGAGACCCAGTACTTC. The complete variable domain, with remaining parts taken from reference TRBV7-8 and TRBJ2-5, reads GAGVSQSPRYKVAKRGQDVALRCDPISGHVSLFWYQQALGQGPEFLTYFQNEAQLDKSGLPSDRFFAERPEGSVSTLKIQRTQQEDSAVYLCASRGTVQETQYFGPGTRLLVL.

Comments on this clone: Other nucleotide sequences from this sample produce the same CDR3. V is TRBV11-3 and J is TRBJ2-1, with 14 bases matching TRBD2. The CDR3 sequence is 15 residues long. With V trimmed by 5 bases and J by 7 bases, 4 bases remained unmatched. Germline V gene lookup returns CDR1 SGHNT and CDR2 YENEEA. CDR3 sequence: CASSPRLAGGNEQFF. The DNA for the CDR3 is TGTGCCAGCAGCCCCCGACTAGCGGGAGGGAATGAGCAGTTCTTC.

V is TRBV5-1 and J is TRBJ2-3, with D tentatively TRBD2 (6 bases). Looked up from germline, CDR1 is SGHRS and CDR2 is YFSETQ. This CDR3 spans 18 amino acids. V shed 6 bases and J shed 0 bases, with 23 bases lying between them. CDR3 sequence (DNA): TGCGCCAGCAATGGAGGGGCAGCCATATTAAAGAGCACAGATACGCAGTATTTT. This encodes CASNGGAAILKSTDTQYF.

The sample holds one count of this clone. This sequence joins TRBV7-9 and TRBJ1-6, with D maybe TRBD1 (6 bases). This CDR3 spans 16 amino acids. V gave up 5 bases and J gave up 7 bases, with 18 bases separating them. Germline values: CDR1 SEHNR, CDR2 FQNEAQ (reference sequence). The chain's CDR3 is CASSLAGGQGNSPLHF. In DNA, the CDR3 is TGTGCCAGCAGCCTCGCGGGCGGGCAGGGGAATTCACCCCTCCACTTT.

The chain employs TRBV7-9 and TRBJ2-3; 7 nucleotides align to TRBD1. Germline CDR1 SEHNR, CDR2 FQNEAQ (reference sequence). V shed 2 bases, J shed 4 bases, and the junction held 6 bases outside the gene matches. CDR3 size: 15 residues. CDR3 sequence: CASSLRQGGPDTQYF. The CDR3 DNA sequence: TGTGCCAGCAGCTTAAGACAGGGTGGCCCAGATACGCAGTATTTT.

The V gene is TRBV7-2, the J gene TRBJ2-7; D gene unclear. Germline V gene sequence: CDR1 SGHTA, CDR2 FQGNSA. The CDR3 sequence is 14 residues long. With 1 base removed from V and 3 bases from J, the gap between germline ends came to 10 bases. This chain's CDR3 is CASSLVGSGYEQYF. As DNA, the CDR3 is TGTGCCAGCAGCTTAGTTGGAAGTGGCTACGAGCAGTACTTC. Complete variable domain (other parts from reference TRBV7-2 and TRBJ2-7): GAGVSQSPSNKVTEKGKDVELRCDPISGHTALYWYRQSLGQGLEFLIYFQGNSAPDKSGLPSDRFSAERTGGSVSTLTIQRTQQEDSAVYLCASSLVGSGYEQYFGPGTRLTVT.

The chain joins TRBV30 to TRBJ2-4, with 10 bases aligning to TRBD2. Germline assignment: CDR1 GTSNPN and CDR2 SVGIG (reference sequence). This CDR3 contains 15 residues. V lost 1 base and J lost 4; bases outside the gene matches: 4. CDR3 protein: CAWSAETSGKNIQYF. CDR3 DNA sequence: TGTGCCTGGAGTGCGGAGACTAGCGGGAAAAACATTCAGTACTTC.

The chain uses TRBV5-1 and TRBJ1-3; D ambiguous. Germline V gene sequence: CDR1 SGHRS, CDR2 YFSETQ. V lost 0 bases and J lost 4, with 8 bases in between. The CDR3 contains 14 residues. This CDR3 is CASSLAGFGNTIYF. The CDR3 DNA reads as TGCGCCAGCAGCTTGGCGGGATTCGGAAACACCATATATTTT. Combining the CDR3 with reference TRBV5-1 and TRBJ1-3 gives the whole variable domain KAGVTQTPRYLIKTRGQQVTLSCSPISGHRSVSWYQQTPGQGLQFLFEYFSETQRNKGNFPGRFSGRQFSNSRSEMNVSTLELGDSALYLCASSLAGFGNTIYFGEGSWLTVV.

The CDR3 loop is CASSSRGRGYEQYF. CDR3 in DNA: TGTGCCAGCAGCTCCCGGGGGCGAGGGTACGAGCAGTACTTC. The chain links TRBV7-2 to TRBJ2-7; D is tentatively TRBD1 or TRBD2 (6 bases each). The CDR3 totals 14 residues. Germline V CDR1 and CDR2: SGHTA, FQGNSA. The V and J ends lost 4 bases and 4 bases respectively, with 14 bases between them.

This rearrangement joins TRBV5-4 to TRBJ1-1; TRBD1 matches 7 bases. Looked up from germline, CDR1 is SGHNT and CDR2 is YYREEE (reference sequence). The CDR3 runs 16 residues. With V trimmed by 6 bases and J by 5 bases, 16 bases remained unmatched. The CDR3 region has the DNA TGTGCCAGCACCGACCCGACCCGCCGGGACAGAACTGAAGCTTTCTTT. Translating gives CASTDPTRRDRTEAFF.

This sequence joins TRBV7-9 and TRBJ2-3; maybe TRBD1 (6 bases). The CDR3 sequence is 15 residues long. V gave up 1 base and J gave up 4 bases, with 12 bases separating them. The germline CDR1 and CDR2 sequences are SEHNR and FQNEAQ (reference sequence). The CDR3: CASSLGQGSADTQYF. The CDR3 nucleotides read TGTGCCAGCAGCTTAGGTCAGGGGAGCGCAGATACGCAGTATTTT.

This clone was observed a few times. A read error may account for a junction end that differs from germline. The chain is built from TRBV5-1 and TRBJ2-5; TRBD2 is a possible D gene (8 bases). The CDR3 has 16 amino acids. The germline V gene has CDR1 SGHRS and CDR2 YFSETQ. The CDR3 sequence: CASSLTGDVRTSGPHF. The CDR3, as DNA: TGCGCCAGCAGCTTGACAGGGGACGTAAGAACTAGCGGCCCGCACTTC.